This TCR beta chain stems from a study of T cell responses to AZD1222 COVID-19 vaccine. The table came from immunoSEQ multiplex PCR; TCRdb's copy has only in-frame clones and leaves some out. In the table there are approximately 150,000 clones, approximately 91% of which are singletons. As to this clone: Its cognate antigen is unknown.

Study results and limitations: Without day 14 samples, only post-peak T cell repertoires were studied. The donor group comprised mostly white British people and more females; the analysis possibly underestimated clonal diversity. Vaccine-associated CD4 TCRs ranged over spike, dominating at 160-218 and 743-854. Per reports, nearly half of all spike-specific TCRs target regions that are unmutated in variants.

The CDR3 runs to 15 residues. Trimming took off 0 bases at V and 1 base at J, with 9 bases between the two ends. Germline-derived CDR1 and CDR2 are LGHNA and YSLEER. The chain combines TRBV4-3 with TRBJ2-5; D may be TRBD2 (5 bases). The material was peripheral blood, obtained 28 days after the second dose of the MenACWY control vaccine. This sequence was found in an adult who received the MenACWY meningococcal vaccine as a control. CDR3: CASSQEGRLQETQYF. In DNA form, the CDR3 reads TGCGCCAGCAGCCAAGAAGGGAGACTCCAAGAGACCCAGTACTTC.